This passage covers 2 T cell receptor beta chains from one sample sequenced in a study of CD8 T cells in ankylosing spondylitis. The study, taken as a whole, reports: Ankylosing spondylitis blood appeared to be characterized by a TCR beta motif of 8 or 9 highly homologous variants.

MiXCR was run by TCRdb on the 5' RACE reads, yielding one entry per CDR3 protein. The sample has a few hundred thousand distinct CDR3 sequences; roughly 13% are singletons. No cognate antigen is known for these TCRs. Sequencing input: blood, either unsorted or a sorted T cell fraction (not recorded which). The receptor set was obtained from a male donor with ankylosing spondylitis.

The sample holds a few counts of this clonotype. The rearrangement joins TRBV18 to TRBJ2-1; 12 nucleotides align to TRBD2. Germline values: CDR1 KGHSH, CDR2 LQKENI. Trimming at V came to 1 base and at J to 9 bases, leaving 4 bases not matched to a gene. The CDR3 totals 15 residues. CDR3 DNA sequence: TGTGCCAGCTCACCACAGGTGACTAGCGGGAGTGAGCAGTTCTTC. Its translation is CASSPQVTSGSEQFF.

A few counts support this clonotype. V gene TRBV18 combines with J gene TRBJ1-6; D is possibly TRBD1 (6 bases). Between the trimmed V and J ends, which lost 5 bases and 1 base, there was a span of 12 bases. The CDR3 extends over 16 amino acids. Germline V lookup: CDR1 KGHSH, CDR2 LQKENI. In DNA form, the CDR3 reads TGTGCCAGCTCATCCATACAGGGTTCCTATAATTCACCCCTCCACTTT. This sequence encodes CASSSIQGSYNSPLHF.